These 20 T cell receptor beta chains share one sample of origin, sequenced in a study of T cell responses to AZD1222 COVID-19 vaccine. Some clones are missing from TCRdb's copy, which holds only in-frame ones; the method was immunoSEQ multiplex PCR. Of more than 95,000 clones in the sample, around 87% were seen once. The specimen comprised peripheral blood, sampled on day 0 of AZD1222 vaccination. The receptors were sampled from an adult in good health.

The chain carries TRBV15 and TRBJ1-1, with 10 bases matching TRBD1. The length of the CDR3 is 14 residues. Per the germline V gene, CDR1 is LNHNV and CDR2 is YYDKDF (reference sequence). After removal of 4 bases from V and 5 bases from J, the junction contained 4 bases not matched to a gene. The CDR3: CATSTTGGFTEAFF. CDR3 sequence (DNA): TGTGCCACCAGCACGACAGGGGGCTTTACTGAAGCTTTCTTT.

The gene calls are TRBV9 and TRBJ2-1; no clear D gene. The CDR3 runs 14 residues. Trimming took off 0 bases at V and 4 bases at J, with 8 bases between the two ends. CDR1 SGDLS and CDR2 YYNGEE come from the germline V gene. The CDR3 coding sequence is TGTGCCAGCAGCGTAGAGGCTAAGTACAATGAGCAGTTCTTC. Protein product: CASSVEAKYNEQFF.

The J gene is TRBJ2-1, the V gene TRBV11-3; 16 nucleotides match TRBD2. Germline CDR1 SGHNT, CDR2 YENEEA. The CDR3 consists of 14 residues. The V segment lost 4 bases and the J segment 10 bases; nucleotides outside the gene matches: 1. CDR3 protein: CASSSGLAGGEQFF. DNA for the CDR3: TGTGCCAGCAGCTCGGGACTAGCGGGAGGGGAGCAGTTCTTC.

The chain recombines TRBV19 with TRBJ1-5, with a weak D call TRBD1 (6 bases). V lost 3 bases and J lost 4, with 10 bases in between. The germline V gene encodes CDR1 LNHDA and CDR2 SQIVND (reference sequence). The CDR3 runs to 14 residues. The CDR3 loop is CASSMSRGNQPQHF. DNA of the CDR3: TGTGCCAGTAGTATGAGCAGGGGAAATCAGCCCCAGCATTTT. The variable domain in full, completed from reference TRBV19 and TRBJ1-5, reads DGGITQSPKYLFRKEGQNVTLSCEQNLNHDAMYWYRQDPGQGLRLIYYSQIVNDFQKGDIAEGYSVSREKKESFPLTVTSAQKNPTAFYLCASSMSRGNQPQHFGDGTRLSIL.

This chain joins TRBV28 and TRBJ2-7, with D perhaps TRBD1 (7 bases). The germline V gene has CDR1 MDHEN and CDR2 SYDVKM. The CDR3 extends over 15 amino acids. V gave up 5 bases and J gave up 5 bases, with 19 bases separating them. CDR3 residues: CASSQGGARGHEQYF. The CDR3 nucleotides are TGTGCCAGCAGTCAGGGGGGCGCCAGGGGACACGAGCAGTACTTC.

This clone was detected once. The chain combines TRBV9 with TRBJ2-5; tentatively, D is TRBD1 or TRBD2 (7 bases each). Germline lookup yields CDR1 SGDLS and CDR2 YYNGEE. Trimming took off 4 bases at V and 3 bases at J, with 22 bases between the two ends. This CDR3 is built from 17 residues. CDR3 in DNA: TGTGCCAGCAGCCCAGGGGGGGGTGTGCTTAGTGAAGAGACCCAGTACTTC. As protein: CASSPGGGVLSEETQYF.

The gene calls are TRBV7-9 and TRBJ1-2; TRBD1 aligns across 9 bases. This CDR3 comprises 18 residues. V trimming: 6 bases; J trimming: 2 bases; junction bases outside the gene matches: 16. Germline assignment: CDR1 SEHNR and CDR2 FQNEAQ (reference sequence). The chain's CDR3 is CASSSFRQGVFKNYGYTF. Written as DNA, the CDR3 is TGTGCCAGCAGTTCCTTTCGACAGGGGGTATTTAAAAACTATGGCTACACCTTC.

V is TRBV4-3 and J is TRBJ1-3; weak D call: TRBD1 (5 bases). Germline CDR1 LGHNA, CDR2 YSLEER. V lost 0 bases to trimming and J lost 0 bases, with 6 bases between them. CDR3 length: 15 residues. The CDR3 sequence is CASSQEGGSGNTIYF. The CDR3 bases are TGCGCCAGCAGCCAAGAGGGGGGCTCTGGAAACACCATATATTTT.

The chain has TRBV6-5 and TRBJ1-4; D might be TRBD1 (5 bases). Germline CDR1 MNHEY, CDR2 SVGAGI. Between the trimmed V and J ends, which lost 5 bases and 7 bases, there was a span of 17 bases. This CDR3 has 15 residues. CDR3 sequence: CASSPPGRGSEKLFF. CDR3 sequence (DNA): TGTGCCAGCAGTCCCCCGGGTAGGGGTAGTGAAAAACTGTTTTTT.

The chain couples TRBV7-9 to TRBJ2-1; 7 positions match TRBD1. V gave up 3 bases and J gave up 5 bases; unmatched junction bases: 4. CDR3 length: 14 amino acids. Per the germline V gene, CDR1 is SEHNR and CDR2 is FQNEAQ (reference sequence). This CDR3 is CASSLMGQNNEQFF. CDR3 bases: TGTGCCAGCAGCTTGATGGGACAGAACAATGAGCAGTTCTTC.

The V call is TRBV19, the J call TRBJ1-1; 10 bases fit TRBD1. V lost 3 bases and J lost 4; bases outside the gene matches: 17. Per the germline V gene, CDR1 is LNHDA and CDR2 is SQIVND (reference sequence). This CDR3 has 19 residues. The CDR3, as DNA: TGTGCCAGTAGTATTCCCCTGACAGGGGGCAAGGGCCTGGGCACTGAAGCTTTCTTT. It translates to CASSIPLTGGKGLGTEAFF.

The chain joins TRBV11-2 to TRBJ1-6; D possibly corresponds to TRBD1 (6 bases). CDR1 is SGHAT, CDR2 FQNNGV, per germline. The V end lost 4 bases, the J end lost 9 bases, and 16 bases lay between the germline ends. The CDR3 covers 15 residues. This CDR3 is CASSSLAKGVSPLHF. CDR3 DNA sequence: TGTGCCAGCAGCTCCCTGGCCAAGGGGGTTTCACCCCTCCACTTT.

This chain connects TRBV6-1 to TRBJ2-2; D is undetermined. CDR3 length: 14 amino acids. Germline loops: CDR1 MNHNS, CDR2 SASEGT. Trimming took 2 bases from V and 1 from J, leaving 5 bases between them. The CDR3 coding sequence is TGTGCCAGCAGTGAAAAGGTGAACACCGGGGAGCTGTTTTTT. Protein sequence: CASSEKVNTGELFF.

The chain combines TRBV9 with TRBJ2-2; 7 bases align to TRBD2. The CDR3 length is 18 residues. Germline values: CDR1 SGDLS, CDR2 YYNGEE. With V trimmed by 4 bases and J by 1 base, 13 bases remained unmatched. DNA of the CDR3: TGTGCCAGCAGCTCCCAGGTTTGGGGGGGGTTGAACACCGGGGAGCTGTTTTTT. Translated, it gives CASSSQVWGGLNTGELFF. Full variable domain (remainder filled in from reference TRBV9 and TRBJ2-2): DSGVTQTPKHLITATGQRVTLRCSPRSGDLSVYWYQQSLDQGLQFLIQYYNGEERAKGNILERFSAQQFPDLHSELNLSSLELGDSALYFCASSSQVWGGLNTGELFFGEGSRLTVL.

The chain recombines TRBV7-3 with TRBJ2-2; a possible D gene is TRBD1 (6 bases). V shed 5 bases and J shed 3 bases, with 13 bases lying between them. Germline assignment: CDR1 SGHTA and CDR2 FQGTGA. The CDR3 loop spans 15 amino acids. The CDR3 DNA follows: TGTGCCAGCAGCCCCCAGGGGAAGGACACCGGGGAGCTGTTTTTT. Translated: CASSPQGKDTGELFF.

The rearrangement joins TRBV3-1 (or the pseudogene TRBV3-2) to TRBJ2-1; 10 bases agree with TRBD2. Germline lookup yields CDR1 LGHDT and CDR2 YNNKEL (reference sequence). The CDR3 sequence is 16 residues long. V was clipped by 3 bases and J by 6 bases; unmatched bases: 8. CDR3 loop: CASSHTPSGSRNEQFF. For the CDR3, the DNA is TGTGCCAGCAGCCACACCCCTAGCGGGAGTCGCAATGAGCAGTTCTTC.

The chain employs TRBV28 and TRBJ2-7; 9 bases align to TRBD1. The CDR3 totals 14 residues. Germline V gene lookup returns CDR1 MDHEN and CDR2 SYDVKM. V was pared by 3 bases and J by 5 bases, with 5 bases of the junction left unmatched. CDR3 residues: CASSLGGQGHEQYF. The CDR3 DNA sequence: TGTGCCAGCAGTTTGGGGGGACAGGGCCACGAGCAGTACTTC. The full variable domain, its missing parts supplied by reference TRBV28 and TRBJ2-7, is DVKVTQSSRYLVKRTGEKVFLECVQDMDHENMFWYRQDPGLGLRLIYFSYDVKMKEKGDIPEGYSVSREKKERFSLILESASTNQTSMYLCASSLGGQGHEQYFGPGTRLTVT.

The chain employs TRBV9 and TRBJ2-2; D unresolved. The V gene lost 0 bases and the J gene lost 6 bases, with 6 bases spanning the gap. In germline, CDR1 is SGDLS, CDR2 YYNGEE. The CDR3 loop spans 13 amino acids. The CDR3 DNA sequence: TGTGCCAGCAGCGTAGTTGGGTCCGGGGAGCTGTTTTTT. This translates into CASSVVGSGELFF.

A few counts support this clone. This rearrangement joins TRBV6-5 to TRBJ1-1; no clear D. The V end was cut by 7 bases, the J end by 4 bases, with 19 bases between. The CDR3 has 15 amino acids. The germline CDR1 and CDR2 sequences are MNHEY and SVGAGI. The DNA of the CDR3 is TGTGCCAGCATCCAGGAGCGTCGCTCGGGCACTGAAGCTTTCTTT. It translates to CASIQERRSGTEAFF.

This chain links TRBV6-4 with TRBJ2-7; 11 bases match TRBD2. CDR3 length: 14 amino acids. Unmatched junction bases numbered 8, after V lost 10 bases and J lost 3 bases. In germline, CDR1 is MRHNA, CDR2 SNTAGT. This CDR3 reads CANSRGTSGYEQYF. The CDR3 DNA sequence: TGTGCCAACTCCCGCGGGACTAGCGGCTACGAGCAGTACTTC.